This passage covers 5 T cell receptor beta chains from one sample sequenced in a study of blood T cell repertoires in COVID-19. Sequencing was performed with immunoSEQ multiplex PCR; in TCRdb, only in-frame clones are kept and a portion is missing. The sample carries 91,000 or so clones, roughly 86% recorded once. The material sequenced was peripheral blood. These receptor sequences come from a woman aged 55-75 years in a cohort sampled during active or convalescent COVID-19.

CDR3 region: CASRNTGLDNQPQHF. CDR3 sequence (DNA): TGTGCCAGCAGAAACACAGGGTTGGACAATCAGCCCCAGCATTTT. The chain is built from TRBV6-5 and TRBJ1-5; tentative D call: TRBD1 (6 bases). Germline assignment: CDR1 MNHEY and CDR2 SVGAGI. V gave up 6 bases and J gave up 3 bases, with 15 bases separating them. The CDR3 covers 15 residues.

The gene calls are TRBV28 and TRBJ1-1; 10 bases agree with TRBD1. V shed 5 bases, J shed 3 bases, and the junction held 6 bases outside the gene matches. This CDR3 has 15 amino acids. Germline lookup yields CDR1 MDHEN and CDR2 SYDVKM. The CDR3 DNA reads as TGTGCCAGCAGTGTACGACAGGGGGCGCACACTGAAGCTTTCTTT. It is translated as CASSVRQGAHTEAFF. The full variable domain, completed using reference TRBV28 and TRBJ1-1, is DVKVTQSSRYLVKRTGEKVFLECVQDMDHENMFWYRQDPGLGLRLIYFSYDVKMKEKGDIPEGYSVSREKKERFSLILESASTNQTSMYLCASSVRQGAHTEAFFGQGTRLTVV.

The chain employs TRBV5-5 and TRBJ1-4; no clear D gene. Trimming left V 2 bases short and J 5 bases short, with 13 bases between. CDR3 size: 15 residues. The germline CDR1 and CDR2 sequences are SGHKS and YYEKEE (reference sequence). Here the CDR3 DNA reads TGTGCCAGCAGCTTTCAGGCGGGGAGAAATGAAAAACTGTTTTTT. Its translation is CASSFQAGRNEKLFF.

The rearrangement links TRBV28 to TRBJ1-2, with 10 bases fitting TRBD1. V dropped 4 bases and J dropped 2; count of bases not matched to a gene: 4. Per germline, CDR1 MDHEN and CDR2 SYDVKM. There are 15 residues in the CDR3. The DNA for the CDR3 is TGTGCCAGCAGTTCCCGGGACAGGGGAAACTATGGCTACACCTTC. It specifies CASSSRDRGNYGYTF.

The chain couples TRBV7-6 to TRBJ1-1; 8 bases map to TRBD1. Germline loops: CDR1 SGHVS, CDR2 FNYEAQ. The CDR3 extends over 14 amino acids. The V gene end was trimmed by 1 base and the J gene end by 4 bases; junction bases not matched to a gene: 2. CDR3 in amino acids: CASSLGQGATEAFF. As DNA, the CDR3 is TGTGCCAGCAGCTTAGGCCAGGGGGCCACTGAAGCTTTCTTT.